A single sample gave rise to the 17 T cell receptor beta chains below, sequenced in a study of regulatory T cells in long-lasting Graves disease. To make TCR beta libraries, researchers used iRepertoire HTBI primers and Arm-PCR of CDR3 regions. Via MiXCR, TCRdb re-called the multiplex PCR reads, giving one row per CDR3 protein. The table includes 500,000 to 700,000 distinct CDR3 sequences, approximately 31% detected once. Time point described: persistent/refractory GD, antithyroid drugs over 5 years with positive TRAb. From RNA extracted from PBMCs, the TCR library was made. The sample in question was peripheral blood mononuclear cells (PBMCs), obtained when the disease was refractory, from a patient treated with antithyroid drugs. Every receptor here comes from a female donor with Graves disease.

This clonotype occurred many times. The rearrangement joins TRBV27 to TRBJ1-5, with 7 bases identical to TRBD1. Trimming at V came to 2 bases and at J to 4 bases, leaving 5 bases not matched to a gene. Germline lookup yields CDR1 MNHEY and CDR2 SMNVEV (reference sequence). CDR3 size: 15 residues. The chain's CDR3 is CASSLLTGRNQPQHF. The CDR3 DNA is TGTGCCAGCAGTTTACTGACAGGGAGGAATCAGCCCCAGCATTTT.

This clonotype was found a few times. V is TRBV13 and J is TRBJ1-2, with D possibly TRBD1 on 5 matching bases. CDR1 and CDR2 (germline): PRHDT, FYEKMQ (reference sequence). CDR3 length: 14 amino acids. Trimming shortened V by 4 bases and J by 7 bases, and 16 bases separated the two germline ends. The CDR3 is CASSYRDYTRGYTF. CDR3 coding DNA: TGTGCCAGCAGCTACCGGGACTACACTCGTGGCTACACCTTC.

The chain uses TRBV27 and TRBJ1-1; 8 bases agree with TRBD1. V lost 2 bases to trimming and J lost 0 bases; unmatched junction nucleotides: 11. CDR1 is MNHEY, CDR2 SMNVEV, per germline (reference sequence). The CDR3 is made up of 18 amino acids. For the CDR3, the DNA is TGTGCCAGCAGTTTACAACGTCCCGGGACAGGATTGAACACTGAAGCTTTCTTT. Residues: CASSLQRPGTGLNTEAFF.

This clonotype was observed many times. V usage is TRBV11-2 and J usage is TRBJ2-5; D call uncertain. The CDR3 is 14 residues long. Per germline, CDR1 SGHAT and CDR2 FQNNGV. Trimming removed 1 base at V and 4 bases at J, with 10 bases between. The DNA for the CDR3 is TGTGCCAGCAGCTTAGCTGGTGGGTTAGAGACCCAGTACTTC. It codes for CASSLAGGLETQYF.

CDR3 nucleotides: TGTGCCGGGCAGTCGGTGACGGGGCCTGATCAGCCCCAGCATTTT. This encodes CAGQSVTGPDQPQHF. This chain uses TRBV28 with TRBJ1-5, with D maybe TRBD1 (5 bases). The CDR3 consists of 15 residues. Germline V gene data show CDR1 as MDHEN and CDR2 as SYDVKM. V gave up 11 bases and J gave up 5 bases, with 22 bases separating them.

This clonotype has just a few counts. This rearrangement joins TRBV7-2 to TRBJ1-4; 7 bases are shared with TRBD1. Germline CDR1 and CDR2: SGHTA and FQGNSA. The CDR3 has 15 amino acids. V shed 1 base and J 5 bases; nucleotides not matched to a gene: 4. The CDR3 coding sequence is TGTGCCAGCAGCTTAGATGGCAGGGGGAATGAAAAACTGTTTTTT. Translation gives CASSLDGRGNEKLFF.

The chain uses TRBV27 and TRBJ2-7; no firm D call. CDR1 and CDR2 from the germline V gene are MNHEY and SMNVEV (reference sequence). The CDR3 length is 15 residues. Trimming removed 4 bases from V and 0 bases from J, with 13 bases in between. The CDR3 spells CASSYGQITSYEQYF. For the CDR3, the DNA is TGTGCCAGCAGTTACGGTCAAATCACCTCCTACGAGCAGTACTTC.

The chain uses TRBV24-1 and TRBJ2-1, with D maybe TRBD2 (6 bases). Trimming cost V 5 bases and J 6 bases, with 28 bases left between them. This CDR3 has 19 amino acids. Germline loops: CDR1 KGHDR, CDR2 SFDVKD. CDR3 residues: CATSAPSTRGRREVNEQFF. The CDR3 DNA reads TGTGCCACCAGTGCCCCTTCTACGCGGGGCCGGCGGGAAGTCAATGAGCAGTTCTTC.

The J gene is TRBJ1-6, the V gene TRBV27; maybe TRBD1 (5 bases). V was trimmed by 5 bases and J by 6 bases, leaving 11 bases between them. This CDR3 region has 14 residues. CDR1 is MNHEY, CDR2 SMNVEV, per germline (reference sequence). CDR3 DNA: TGTGCCAGCAGTGTAGGGGTCGGTAATTCACCCCTCCACTTT. This translates into CASSVGVGNSPLHF.

V and J are TRBV28 and TRBJ1-3; D uncertain. CDR3 length: 13 amino acids. The V gene's germline CDR1 is MDHEN and CDR2 SYDVKM. The V and J ends lost 3 bases and 3 bases respectively, with 6 bases between them. This chain's CDR3 is CASSLVHGNTIYF. The CDR3 DNA reads as TGTGCCAGCAGTTTGGTACATGGAAACACCATATATTTT.

The CDR3 DNA reads TGTGCCAGCTTGCGGCGGACAGGGGACTACGAGCAGTACTTC. Translation: CASLRRTGDYEQYF. V gene TRBV2 combines with J gene TRBJ2-7, with 9 nucleotides matching TRBD1. CDR3 length: 14 residues. Germline trimming cut 8 bases from V and 3 bases from J; bases unmatched to any gene: 8. Germline V lookup: CDR1 SNHLY, CDR2 FYNNEI.

The chain uses TRBV7-2 and TRBJ1-5; D is unclear. The V gene lost 0 bases and the J gene lost 0 bases, with 9 bases spanning the gap. Germline V gene lookup returns CDR1 SGHTA and CDR2 FQGNSA. The CDR3 spans 16 residues. CDR3 DNA: TGTGCCAGCAGCTTAGCTGGGTCCTATAGCAATCAGCCCCAGCATTTT. It encodes CASSLAGSYSNQPQHF.

V gene TRBV19 combines with J gene TRBJ1-1, with a weak D call TRBD1 (6 bases). Per the germline V gene, CDR1 is LNHDA and CDR2 is SQIVND (reference sequence). This CDR3 contains 15 residues. V was shortened by 9 bases and J by 4 bases, with 21 bases between the two germline ends. Here the CDR3 reads CASRHGNRDFTEAFF. Written as DNA, the CDR3 is TGTGCCAGCCGCCATGGTAACAGGGATTTCACTGAAGCTTTCTTT. The full variable domain, rest sourced from reference TRBV19 and TRBJ1-1, is DGGITQSPKYLFRKEGQNVTLSCEQNLNHDAMYWYRQDPGQGLRLIYYSQIVNDFQKGDIAEGYSVSREKKESFPLTVTSAQKNPTAFYLCASRHGNRDFTEAFFGQGTRLTVV.

The V and J genes are TRBV20-1 and TRBJ1-1; 10 bases are a match to TRBD1. From germline, CDR1 is DFQATT and CDR2 SNEGSKA (reference sequence). The CDR3 runs to 18 residues. V shed 6 bases, J shed 0 bases, and the junction held 16 bases outside the gene matches. The CDR3: CSARHRLTGGRMNTEAFF. The DNA for the CDR3 is TGCAGTGCCAGACATCGCCTGACAGGGGGCAGGATGAACACTGAAGCTTTCTTT.

This clonotype showed up just a few times. The rearrangement uses TRBV7-6 and TRBJ1-4; 7 positions agree with TRBD1. V was clipped by 5 bases and J by 8 bases; unmatched bases: 11. The CDR3 contains 15 residues. CDR1 and CDR2 from the germline V gene are SGHVS and FNYEAQ. Here the CDR3 reads CASSSPGTEEEKLFF. DNA of the CDR3: TGTGCCAGCAGCAGCCCCGGGACAGAGGAGGAAAAACTGTTTTTT.

This CDR3 is CASRPWSVSYEQYF. For the CDR3, the DNA is TGTGCCAGCAGGCCGTGGTCCGTCTCCTACGAGCAGTACTTC. The chain couples TRBV28 to TRBJ2-7; D not resolved. CDR1 is MDHEN and CDR2 is SYDVKM in the germline V gene. The CDR3 is 14 residues long. V gave up 6 bases and J gave up 0 bases, with 12 bases separating them.

The J gene is TRBJ2-3, the V gene TRBV11-2, with D uncertain. This CDR3 contains 14 residues. Germline CDR1 and CDR2: SGHAT and FQNNGV. V lost 1 base to trimming and J lost 2 bases, with 7 bases between them. The CDR3, as DNA: TGTGCCAGCAGCTTAGGTCATAACACAGATACGCAGTATTTT. This codes for CASSLGHNTDTQYF. Variable domain in full (rest from reference TRBV11-2 and TRBJ2-3): EAGVAQSPRYKIIEKRQSVAFWCNPISGHATLYWYQQILGQGPKLLIQFQNNGVVDDSQLPKDRFSAERLKGVDSTLKIQPAKLEDSAVYLCASSLGHNTDTQYFGPGTRLTVL.